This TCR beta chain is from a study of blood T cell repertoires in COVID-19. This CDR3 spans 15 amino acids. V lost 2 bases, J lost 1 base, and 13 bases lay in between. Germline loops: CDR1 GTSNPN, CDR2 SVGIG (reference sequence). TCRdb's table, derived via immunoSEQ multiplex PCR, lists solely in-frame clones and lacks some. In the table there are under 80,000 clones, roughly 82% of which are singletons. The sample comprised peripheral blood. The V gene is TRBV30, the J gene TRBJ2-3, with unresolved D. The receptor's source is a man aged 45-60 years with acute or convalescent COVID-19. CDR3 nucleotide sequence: TGTGCCTGGAGTATCGCCGACTGGCGCACAGATACGCAGTATTTT. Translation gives CAWSIADWRTDTQYF.